Below, 22 T cell receptor beta chains from the same sample are listed, as sequenced in a study of blood T cell repertoires in COVID-19. Clones were read by immunoSEQ multiplex PCR, and TCRdb kept only the in-frame ones, dropping some. The sample includes fewer than 55,000 clones, 81% of them seen just once. The sequenced sample was peripheral blood. All receptors come from a woman of 80 years or more with COVID-19, enrolled during active disease.

The chain combines TRBV3-1 (or the pseudogene TRBV3-2) with TRBJ2-3, with 7 bases fitting TRBD2. The ends lost 8 bases at V and 4 bases at J; junction bases unmatched: 9. The CDR3 length is 14 residues. Looked up from germline, CDR1 is LGHDT and CDR2 is YNNKEL (reference sequence). The CDR3 reads CASSEAGEADTQYF. The CDR3 nucleotides are TGTGCCAGCTCCGAGGCGGGAGAGGCAGATACGCAGTATTTT.

A single count supports this clone. This sequence joins TRBV29-1 and TRBJ2-1; 7 bases agree with TRBD2. Trimming removed 3 bases from V and 0 bases from J; junction bases left unmatched: 5. Per germline, CDR1 SQVTM and CDR2 ANQGSEA. The CDR3 is 15 residues long. The CDR3 DNA reads TGCAGCGTTGACCGGGGCGGGAGCTCCTACAATGAGCAGTTCTTC. The encoded protein is CSVDRGGSSYNEQFF.

The J gene is TRBJ2-1, the V gene TRBV4-1; 10 nucleotides line up with TRBD1. V lost 6 bases to trimming and J lost 0 bases; unmatched junction nucleotides: 2. The CDR3 length is 15 residues. Germline assignment: CDR1 MGHRA and CDR2 YSYEKL. The CDR3 bases are TGCGCCAGCAGTTGGACAGGGGGCTCCTACAATGAGCAGTTCTTC. Its protein product is CASSWTGGSYNEQFF.

The chain couples TRBV6-1 to TRBJ2-4; unclear D gene. The CDR3 covers 17 residues. Germline CDR1 MNHNS, CDR2 SASEGT. Trimming removed 2 bases from V and 0 bases from J, with 14 bases in between. CDR3 nucleotides: TGTGCCAGCAGTGAATGGGCAGGCGATCTAGCCAAAAACATTCAGTACTTC. Residues: CASSEWAGDLAKNIQYF.

This clone has only one observation. The CDR3 sequence: CASSFQGAVSGANVLTF. The DNA of the CDR3 is TGTGCCAGCAGTTTCCAAGGGGCGGTATCTGGGGCCAACGTCCTGACTTTC. This sequence joins TRBV27 and TRBJ2-6; a weak D match, TRBD1 (5 bases). CDR3 length equals 17 residues. In germline, CDR1 is MNHEY, CDR2 SMNVEV (reference sequence). Trimming cost V 3 bases and J 1 base, with 13 bases left between them.

The DNA for the CDR3 is TGTGCCAGCAGCCAGACGGCTAGCGGGAGACAGGATACGCAGTATTTT. This gives the protein CASSQTASGRQDTQYF. This rearrangement joins TRBV5-5 to TRBJ2-3, with 10 bases matching TRBD2. CDR3 length: 16 residues. The trim removed 4 bases at V and 6 bases at J, leaving 11 bases unmatched. The germline gives CDR1 SGHKS, CDR2 YYEKEE (reference sequence). The entire variable domain, with the rest obtained from reference TRBV5-5 and TRBJ2-3, is as follows: DAGVTQSPTHLIKTRGQQVTLRCSPISGHKSVSWYQQVLGQGPQFIFQYYEKEERGRGNFPDRFSARQFPNYSSELNVNALLLGDSALYLCASSQTASGRQDTQYFGPGTRLTVL.

The rearrangement links TRBV7-9 to TRBJ2-7; 13 positions match TRBD2. V gave up 5 bases and J gave up 5 bases; unmatched junction bases: 9. The CDR3 has 16 amino acids. From germline, CDR1 is SEHNR and CDR2 FQNEAQ (reference sequence). CDR3: CASSHRLAGGVDEQYF. CDR3 bases: TGTGCCAGCAGCCATAGACTAGCGGGAGGTGTGGACGAGCAGTACTTC.

The V call is TRBV10-3, the J call TRBJ1-1, with 7 bases fitting TRBD1. The CDR3 is made up of 12 amino acids. Germline loops: CDR1 ENHRY, CDR2 SYGVKD. V was clipped by 6 bases and J by 11 bases; unmatched bases: 9. The CDR3 here is CAISGVTGDAFF. The DNA of the CDR3 is TGTGCCATCAGCGGGGTTACAGGGGACGCTTTCTTT.

This rearrangement joins TRBV4-1 to TRBJ1-5; D unresolved. Germline V lookup: CDR1 MGHRA, CDR2 YSYEKL. This CDR3 has 15 amino acids. V lost 2 bases and J 5 bases, leaving 13 bases between the germline ends. CDR3 DNA: TGCGCCAGCAGCCAACATAGCTTGAGGGATCAGCCCCAGCATTTT. Its protein is CASSQHSLRDQPQHF.

The chain links TRBV28 to TRBJ2-7; D call uncertain. In germline, CDR1 is MDHEN, CDR2 SYDVKM. The CDR3 runs 13 residues. V shed 7 bases and J shed 2 bases, with 12 bases lying between them. CDR3 DNA: TGTGCCAGCAACCCGAGGCAAACCTACGAGCAGTACTTC. Translation: CASNPRQTYEQYF.

This clone was seen only once. Other DNA sequences from this sample encode an identical CDR3 as well. The chain carries TRBV6-5 and TRBJ1-1; 9 bases align to TRBD1. This CDR3 spans 15 amino acids. Looked up from germline, CDR1 is MNHEY and CDR2 is SVGAGI. Trimming cost V 1 base and J 6 bases; bases outside gene matches: 6. Written as DNA, the CDR3 is TGTGCCAGCAGTTACTTGGGACAGGGAGGGGCTGAAGCTTTCTTT. Translating gives CASSYLGQGGAEAFF.

V gene TRBV6-5 combines with J gene TRBJ2-1; 10 positions agree with TRBD1. Looked up from germline, CDR1 is MNHEY and CDR2 is SVGAGI. This CDR3 is built from 14 residues. V shed 11 bases and J 3 bases; nucleotides not matched to a gene: 7. This CDR3 is CACRRTGGYNEQFF. In nucleotides, the CDR3 is TGTGCCTGCCGAAGGACAGGGGGCTACAATGAGCAGTTCTTC.

This sequence joins TRBV11-2 and TRBJ2-7; D uncertain. There are 12 residues in the CDR3. CDR1 SGHAT and CDR2 FQNNGV come from the germline V gene. The V and J ends lost 1 base and 4 bases respectively, with 5 bases between them. DNA of the CDR3: TGTGCCAGCAGCTTAGTGACATACGAGCAGTACTTC. It translates to CASSLVTYEQYF.

The CDR3 here is CASTIWASYNEQFF. The CDR3 region has the DNA TGCGCCAGCACGATCTGGGCGTCCTACAATGAGCAGTTCTTC. The V and J genes are TRBV5-1 and TRBJ2-1, with D uncertain. With 6 bases removed from V and 1 base from J, the gap between germline ends came to 11 bases. Germline values: CDR1 SGHRS, CDR2 YFSETQ. CDR3 length: 14 residues. Filled out from reference TRBV5-1 and TRBJ2-1, the complete variable domain reads KAGVTQTPRYLIKTRGQQVTLSCSPISGHRSVSWYQQTPGQGLQFLFEYFSETQRNKGNFPGRFSGRQFSNSRSEMNVSTLELGDSALYLCASTIWASYNEQFFGPGTRLTVL.

As concerns this clone: This sample also contains other DNA sequences that code for the same CDR3. The J gene is TRBJ2-5, the V gene TRBV3-1 (or the pseudogene TRBV3-2); possibly TRBD2 for D (5 bases). The CDR3 spans 14 residues. Germline V gives CDR1 LGHDT, CDR2 YNNKEL (reference sequence). The V end lost 3 bases, the J end lost 6 bases, and 14 bases lay between the germline ends. DNA for the CDR3: TGTGCCAGCAGCCAGGGCCGGGGAAGGAAGACCCAGTACTTC. It is translated as CASSQGRGRKTQYF.

This clone was recorded once. The CDR3 DNA reads TGTGCCAGCGGTCCCCGGGACAGTAATGAAAAACTGTTTTTT. Translating it yields CASGPRDSNEKLFF. The chain has TRBV27 and TRBJ1-4; 7 positions match TRBD1. V was pared by 8 bases and J by 4 bases, with 7 bases of the junction left unmatched. There are 14 residues in the CDR3. Germline assignment: CDR1 MNHEY and CDR2 SMNVEV (reference sequence).

The chain carries TRBV6-5 and TRBJ1-5; D uncertain. Germline V gene sequence: CDR1 MNHEY, CDR2 SVGAGI. This CDR3 has 14 residues. Trimming shortened V by 5 bases and J by 1 base, and 9 bases separated the two germline ends. The CDR3 is CASSPGLSNQPQHF. CDR3 DNA sequence: TGTGCCAGCAGTCCCGGGTTGAGCAATCAGCCCCAGCATTTT.

The chain joins TRBV6-6 to TRBJ2-3; D unclear. Trimming shortened V by 7 bases and J by 3 bases, and 8 bases separated the two germline ends. Looked up from germline, CDR1 is MNHNY and CDR2 is SVGAGI (reference sequence). CDR3 size: 12 residues. The CDR3 spells CASNLLTDTQYF. CDR3 DNA sequence: TGTGCCAGCAACCTACTGACAGATACGCAGTATTTT.

The chain has TRBV19 and TRBJ2-5; 10 positions agree with TRBD1. From germline, CDR1 is LNHDA and CDR2 SQIVND (reference sequence). Germline trimming cut 3 bases from V and 5 bases from J; bases unmatched to any gene: 9. CDR3 length equals 16 residues. The CDR3 here is CASSIGDRGRGETQYF. CDR3 DNA sequence: TGTGCCAGTAGTATCGGAGACAGGGGGCGAGGGGAGACCCAGTACTTC.

J is TRBJ2-2 and V is TRBV7-3, with 10 bases aligning to TRBD2. Germline trimming cut 4 bases from V and 6 bases from J; bases unmatched to any gene: 14. The CDR3 spans 18 residues. Per germline, CDR1 SGHTA and CDR2 FQGTGA. CDR3 in DNA: TGTGCCAGCAGCTCCAACCCCGGACTAGCGGCGAGGGCCGGGGAGCTGTTTTTT. Its protein is CASSSNPGLAARAGELFF.

The chain couples TRBV11-3 to TRBJ2-7; 10 bases map to TRBD2. This CDR3 comprises 15 residues. V lost 5 bases, J lost 6 bases, and 10 bases stayed unmatched. CDR1 is SGHNT and CDR2 is YENEEA in the germline V gene. The CDR3 DNA reads TGTGCCAGCAGCGTAACCGGGACTAGCGTTAGCGAGCAGTACTTC. Protein: CASSVTGTSVSEQYF.

The rearrangement joins TRBV2 to TRBJ1-2, with 10 bases identical to TRBD1. The CDR3 consists of 16 residues. V was pared by 8 bases and J by 6 bases, with 15 bases of the junction left unmatched. Germline V gene data show CDR1 as SNHLY and CDR2 as FYNNEI. DNA of the CDR3: TGTGCCAGCCCGAAAATAGGGGGACAGGGGAATCATGGCTACACCTTC. Encoded protein: CASPKIGGQGNHGYTF. Combining the CDR3 with reference TRBV2 and TRBJ1-2 gives the whole variable domain EPEVTQTPSHQVTQMGQEVILRCVPISNHLYFYWYRQILGQKVEFLVSFYNNEISEKSEIFDDQFSVERPDGSNFTLKIRSTKLEDSAMYFCASPKIGGQGNHGYTFGSGTRLTVV.